This T cell receptor beta chain was retrieved from a study of blood T cells in healthy people across ages. With a J-beta primer mix and a sample-barcoded 5' primer, a second PCR ran about 6 to 11 cycles. From the 5' RACE reads, TCRdb called clonotypes with MiXCR, one entry per CDR3 protein. The data contain about 640,000 distinct CDR3 sequences, under 65% of them singletons. CDR3 length: 14 residues. Germline loops: CDR1 MNHEY, CDR2 SVGAGI. Trimming pared 8 bases from V and 2 bases from J, leaving 14 bases between. This TCR was sampled from a man aged 60 to 69 in good health. Source material: blood. The rearrangement uses TRBV6-5 and TRBJ2-3, with D possibly being TRBD2 (6 bases). The CDR3 DNA is TGTGCCAGCCACCGGGGGAGCTTCACAGATACGCAGTATTTT. Translating it yields CASHRGSFTDTQYF.